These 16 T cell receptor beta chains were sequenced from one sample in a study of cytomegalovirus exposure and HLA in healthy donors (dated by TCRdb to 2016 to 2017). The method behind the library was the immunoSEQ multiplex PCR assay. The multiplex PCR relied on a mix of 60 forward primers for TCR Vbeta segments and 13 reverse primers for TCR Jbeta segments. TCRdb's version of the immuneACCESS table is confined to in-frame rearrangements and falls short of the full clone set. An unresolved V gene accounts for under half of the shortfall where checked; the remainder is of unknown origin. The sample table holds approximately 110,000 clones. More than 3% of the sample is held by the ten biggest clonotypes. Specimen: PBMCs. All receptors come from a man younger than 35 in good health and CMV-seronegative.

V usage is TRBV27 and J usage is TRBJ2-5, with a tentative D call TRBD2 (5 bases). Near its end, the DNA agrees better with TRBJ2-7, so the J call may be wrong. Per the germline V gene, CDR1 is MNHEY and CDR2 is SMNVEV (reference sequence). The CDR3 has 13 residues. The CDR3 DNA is TGTGCCAGCTCCAACGATCTGGGGAGCGAGCAGTACTTC. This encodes CASSNDLGSEQYF.

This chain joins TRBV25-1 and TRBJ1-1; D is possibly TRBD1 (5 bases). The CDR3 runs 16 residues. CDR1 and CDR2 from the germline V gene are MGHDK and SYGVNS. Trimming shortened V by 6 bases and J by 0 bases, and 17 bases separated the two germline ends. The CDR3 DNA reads TGTGCCAGCAGGGTGGAACGGGGGGGGTTGAACACTGAAGCTTTCTTT. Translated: CASRVERGGLNTEAFF.

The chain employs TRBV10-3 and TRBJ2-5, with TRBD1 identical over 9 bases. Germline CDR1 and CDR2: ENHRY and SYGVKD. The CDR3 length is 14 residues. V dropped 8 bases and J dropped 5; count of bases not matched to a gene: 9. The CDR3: CAIGPTGGGETQYF. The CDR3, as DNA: TGTGCCATCGGTCCGACAGGGGGAGGGGAGACCCAGTACTTC.

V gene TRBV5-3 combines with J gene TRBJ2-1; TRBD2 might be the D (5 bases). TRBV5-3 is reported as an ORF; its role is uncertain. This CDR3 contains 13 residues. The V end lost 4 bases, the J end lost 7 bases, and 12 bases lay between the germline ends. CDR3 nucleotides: TGTGCCAGAAGCCCGGGGTTTGGGAATGAGCAGTTCTTC. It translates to CARSPGFGNEQFF.

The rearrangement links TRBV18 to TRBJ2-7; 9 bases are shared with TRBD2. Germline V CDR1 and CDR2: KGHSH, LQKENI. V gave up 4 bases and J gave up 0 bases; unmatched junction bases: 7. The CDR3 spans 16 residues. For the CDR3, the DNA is TGTGCCAGCTCACGGGGTAGTAGCGGGAGCTCCTACGAGCAGTACTTC. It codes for CASSRGSSGSSYEQYF.

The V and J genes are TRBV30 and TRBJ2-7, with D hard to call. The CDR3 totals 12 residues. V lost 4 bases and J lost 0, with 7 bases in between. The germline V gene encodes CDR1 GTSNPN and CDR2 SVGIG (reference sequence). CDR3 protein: CAWTSSSYEQYF. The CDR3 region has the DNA TGTGCCTGGACTTCGTCCTCCTACGAGCAGTACTTC.

In DNA form, the CDR3 reads TGTGCCAGCAGCTTGGGGGCGGGACCCAGCTCCTACGAGCAGTACTTC. Amino acid sequence: CASSLGAGPSSYEQYF. The gene calls are TRBV5-4 and TRBJ2-5; a weak D match, TRBD2 (6 bases). The J call is in doubt because the DNA end fits TRBJ2-7 better. Germline CDR1 is SGHNT and CDR2 is YYREEE (reference sequence). This CDR3 has 16 amino acids.

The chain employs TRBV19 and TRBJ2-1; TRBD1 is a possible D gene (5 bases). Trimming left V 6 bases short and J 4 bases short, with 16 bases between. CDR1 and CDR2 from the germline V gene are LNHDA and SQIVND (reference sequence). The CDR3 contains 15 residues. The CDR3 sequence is CASRTGELLYNEQFF. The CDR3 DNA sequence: TGTGCCAGTAGAACAGGAGAGCTGCTATACAATGAGCAGTTCTTC.

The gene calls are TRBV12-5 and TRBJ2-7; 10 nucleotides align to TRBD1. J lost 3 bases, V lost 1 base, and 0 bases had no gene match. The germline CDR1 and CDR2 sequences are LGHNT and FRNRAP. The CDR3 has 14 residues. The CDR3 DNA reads TGTGCTAGTGGTTTGGGGACAGGGGGCTACGAGCAGTACTTC. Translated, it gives CASGLGTGGYEQYF.

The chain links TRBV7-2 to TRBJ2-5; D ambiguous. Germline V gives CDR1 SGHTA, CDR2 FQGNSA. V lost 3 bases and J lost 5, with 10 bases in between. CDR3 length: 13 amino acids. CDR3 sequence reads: CASSFFLLETQYF. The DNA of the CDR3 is TGTGCCAGCAGCTTCTTCCTTCTTGAGACCCAGTACTTC.

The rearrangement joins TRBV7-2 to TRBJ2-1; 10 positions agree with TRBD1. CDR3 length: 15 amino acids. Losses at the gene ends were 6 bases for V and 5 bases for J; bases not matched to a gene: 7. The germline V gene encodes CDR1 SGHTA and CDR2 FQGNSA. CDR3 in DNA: TGTGCCAGCAGAACGACAGGGGGCGCCCACAATGAGCAGTTCTTC. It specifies CASRTTGGAHNEQFF.

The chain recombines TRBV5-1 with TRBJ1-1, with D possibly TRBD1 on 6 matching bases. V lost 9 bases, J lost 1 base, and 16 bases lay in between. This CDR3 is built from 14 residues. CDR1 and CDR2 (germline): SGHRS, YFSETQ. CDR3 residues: CATSPGHSNTEAFF. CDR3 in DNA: TGCGCCACCTCTCCGGGACACTCGAACACTGAAGCTTTCTTT.

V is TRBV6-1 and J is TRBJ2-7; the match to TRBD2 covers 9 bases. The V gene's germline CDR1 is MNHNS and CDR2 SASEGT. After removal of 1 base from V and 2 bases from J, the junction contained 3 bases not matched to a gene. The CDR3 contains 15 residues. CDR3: CASSEGSGRTYEQYF. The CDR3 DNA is TGTGCCAGCAGTGAAGGTAGCGGGAGAACCTACGAGCAGTACTTC.

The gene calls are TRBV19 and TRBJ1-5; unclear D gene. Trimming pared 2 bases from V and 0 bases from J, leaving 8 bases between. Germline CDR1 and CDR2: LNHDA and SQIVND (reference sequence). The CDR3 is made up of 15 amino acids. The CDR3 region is CASSIFGFSNQPQHF. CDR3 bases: TGTGCCAGTAGTATATTTGGCTTTAGCAATCAGCCCCAGCATTTT.

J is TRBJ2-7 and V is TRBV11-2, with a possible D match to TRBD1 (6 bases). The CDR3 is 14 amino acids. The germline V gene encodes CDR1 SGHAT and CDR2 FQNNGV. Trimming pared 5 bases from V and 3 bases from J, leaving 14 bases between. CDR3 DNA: TGTGCCAGCAGCAGTCTCTACAGGGACTACGAGCAGTACTTC. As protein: CASSSLYRDYEQYF.

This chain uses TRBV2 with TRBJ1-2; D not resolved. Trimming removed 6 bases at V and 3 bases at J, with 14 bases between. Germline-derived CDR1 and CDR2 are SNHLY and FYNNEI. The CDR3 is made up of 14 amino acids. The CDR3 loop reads CASSRQVRDYGYTF. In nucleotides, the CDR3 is TGTGCCAGCAGCAGGCAAGTTAGAGACTATGGCTACACCTTC.